This entry lists 24 T cell receptor beta chains sequenced from one sample in a study of blood T cell repertoires in COVID-19 (dated by TCRdb to the early 2020s). To prepare the library, the immunoSEQ multiplex PCR assay was applied. This is the immuneACCESS table as TCRdb keeps it, with only in-frame sequences that have V and J called. A part of the clones is gone; compared with another copy, unresolved V genes explain less than half, and the rest is unexplained. The sample contains some 130,000 clones, approximately 79% of them found a single time. 2.4% of the sample belongs to the ten largest clones. Material for sequencing was PBMCs or T cells enriched from blood (not recorded which). The receptors shown here come from a man between 40 and 49 years old with acute COVID-19.

This clone was detected once. The rearrangement links TRBV6-6 to TRBJ1-2; possibly TRBD1 for D (5 bases). The CDR3 sequence is 14 residues long. Germline CDR1 MNHNY, CDR2 SVGAGI (reference sequence). The germline V and J ends were trimmed by 5 bases and 2 bases, with 12 bases remaining between them. The CDR3 bases are TGTGCCAGCAGTCCCCGGGGGGAGAACTATGGCTACACCTTC. Amino acid sequence: CASSPRGENYGYTF.

The rearrangement links TRBV28 to TRBJ2-7, with a tentative D call TRBD1 (7 bases). The CDR3 covers 14 residues. Germline CDR1 MDHEN, CDR2 SYDVKM. The V end lost 6 bases, the J end lost 4 bases, and 16 bases lay between the germline ends. The CDR3 here is CASSPAAGGYEQYF. The CDR3 DNA sequence: TGTGCCAGCAGCCCCGCGGCAGGGGGGTACGAGCAGTACTTC.

J is TRBJ2-1 and V is TRBV18; tentative D call: TRBD2 (5 bases). Germline values: CDR1 KGHSH, CDR2 LQKENI. This CDR3 has 16 amino acids. Trimming removed 6 bases from V and 6 bases from J, with 21 bases in between. CDR3 DNA: TGTGCCAGCTCCCCTTTTTCTGTGGGAGAAGTCAATGAGCAGTTCTTC. Its protein product is CASSPFSVGEVNEQFF.

V and J are TRBV19 and TRBJ1-5; D gene ambiguous. The CDR3 totals 14 residues. Germline loops: CDR1 LNHDA, CDR2 SQIVND (reference sequence). V was cut by 0 bases and J by 5 bases, with 8 bases left in between. As DNA, the CDR3 is TGTGCCAGTAGTATAGAGGAGGGTTATCAGCCCCAGCATTTT. Translated: CASSIEEGYQPQHF.

This chain links TRBV30 with TRBJ1-1; possibly TRBD1 for D (6 bases). Germline lookup yields CDR1 GTSNPN and CDR2 SVGIG (reference sequence). CDR3 size: 13 residues. V shed 3 bases and J shed 3 bases, with 11 bases lying between them. CDR3 sequence: CAWRVGGDTEAFF. The CDR3 DNA reads TGTGCCTGGAGGGTAGGGGGAGACACTGAAGCTTTCTTT.

The chain's CDR3 is CAWSGRKPENEQFF. The DNA of the CDR3 is TGTGCCTGGAGTGGGCGGAAGCCGGAAAATGAGCAGTTCTTC. The gene calls are TRBV30 and TRBJ2-1; D not resolved. V was shortened by 1 base and J by 7 bases, with 14 bases between the two germline ends. Looked up from germline, CDR1 is GTSNPN and CDR2 is SVGIG (reference sequence). This CDR3 contains 14 residues.

The V gene is TRBV14, the J gene TRBJ2-7; TRBD2 matches 9 bases. Germline V gene data show CDR1 as SGHDN and CDR2 as FVKESK. V lost 5 bases to trimming and J lost 5 bases; unmatched junction nucleotides: 10. The CDR3 sequence is 15 residues long. CDR3 sequence (DNA): TGTGCCAGCAGCTCAATAGCGGGAGCAGGGGACGAGCAGTACTTC. It is translated as CASSSIAGAGDEQYF.

This chain connects TRBV28 to TRBJ1-3; D is ambiguous. This CDR3 is 14 amino acids long. V gave up 2 bases and J gave up 0 bases, with 5 bases separating them. Per germline, CDR1 MDHEN and CDR2 SYDVKM. This CDR3 reads CASSLRFSGNTIYF. The DNA for the CDR3 is TGTGCCAGCAGTTTACGGTTCTCTGGAAACACCATATATTTT.

This CDR3 is CASSLRTGVGTGELFF. CDR3 DNA sequence: TGTGCCAGCAGCTTGCGGACAGGGGTCGGCACCGGGGAGCTGTTTTTT. The chain carries TRBV5-6 and TRBJ2-2; 9 bases fit TRBD1. J was trimmed by 4 bases and V by 1 base; bases with no gene match: 5. This CDR3 is 16 amino acids long. The germline V gene has CDR1 SGHDT and CDR2 YYEEEE.

This chain uses TRBV7-9 with TRBJ2-3; 9 nucleotides align to TRBD2. With 5 bases clipped from V and 2 bases from J, the junction kept 17 bases outside the gene matches. The CDR3 sequence is 19 residues long. Looked up from germline, CDR1 is SEHNR and CDR2 is FQNEAQ (reference sequence). In DNA, the CDR3 is TGTGCCAGCAGCCCAAAGCTCCGTAGCGGGGGAGCGTCCACAGATACGCAGTATTTT. This translates into CASSPKLRSGGASTDTQYF.

The genes are TRBV2 and TRBJ1-2; D unresolved. This CDR3 has 15 amino acids. V lost 1 base to trimming and J lost 7 bases, with 16 bases between them. Germline V gene data show CDR1 as SNHLY and CDR2 as FYNNEI. Here the CDR3 reads CASSEGTAIQVGYTF. The CDR3, as DNA: TGTGCCAGCAGTGAAGGTACAGCCATTCAAGTTGGCTACACCTTC.

The chain has TRBV5-1 and TRBJ2-5; 8 bases align to TRBD2. The germline V gene has CDR1 SGHRS and CDR2 YFSETQ. This CDR3 has 13 residues. CDR3 protein: CASQRGYQETQYF. CDR3 DNA sequence: TGCGCTTCCCAGCGGGGGTACCAAGAGACCCAGTACTTC.

The rearrangement links TRBV28 to TRBJ1-2, with 9 bases fitting TRBD1. With 5 bases clipped from V and 7 bases from J, the junction kept 8 bases outside the gene matches. The CDR3 spans 14 residues. Germline V gives CDR1 MDHEN, CDR2 SYDVKM. For the CDR3, the DNA is TGTGCCAGCAGTGTGGGACAGGGAGGATCTGGCTACACCTTC. Its translation: CASSVGQGGSGYTF.

Here the CDR3 DNA reads TGTGCCACCAGCAGAGCCGGGACAGGGCTCCAAAATACGCAGTATTTT. Protein product: CATSRAGTGLQNTQYF. This chain joins TRBV15 and TRBJ2-3; 9 bases align to TRBD1. J gave up 7 bases and V 1 base, and 9 bases lay outside the gene matches. Germline loops: CDR1 LNHNV, CDR2 YYDKDF (reference sequence). There are 16 residues in the CDR3. The whole variable domain, filled in from reference TRBV15 and TRBJ2-3, reads DAMVIQNPRYQVTQFGKPVTLSCSQTLNHNVMYWYQQKSSQAPKLLFHYYDKDFNNEADTPDNFQSRRPNTSFCFLDIRSPGLGDTAMYLCATSRAGTGLQNTQYFGPGTRLTVL.

The chain has TRBV12-3 or TRBV12-4 and TRBJ1-6, with D tentatively TRBD1 (6 bases). The V end lost 7 bases, the J end lost 10 bases, and 14 bases lay between the germline ends. CDR3 length: 13 amino acids. The CDR3 nucleotides read TGTGCCAGCAAAGGACAGCGGGACTCACCCCTCCACTTT. Its protein is CASKGQRDSPLHF.

This clone was seen ten or more times. The V gene is TRBV3-1 (or the pseudogene TRBV3-2), the J gene TRBJ1-2; the match to TRBD1 covers 11 bases. The CDR3 sequence is 14 residues long. V was clipped by 5 bases and J by 4 bases; unmatched bases: 3. The V gene's germline CDR1 is LGHDT and CDR2 YNNKEL (reference sequence). In DNA, the CDR3 is TGTGCCAGCAGCGTCGGGACAGGGGGCTATGGCTACACCTTC. Translated: CASSVGTGGYGYTF.

V is TRBV7-2 and J is TRBJ2-1; the D is unclear. CDR3 length equals 11 residues. Germline V lookup: CDR1 SGHTA, CDR2 FQGNSA. The CDR3 loop reads CAESSYNEQFF. CDR3 bases: TGTGCGGAGAGCTCCTACAATGAGCAGTTCTTC.

The chain joins TRBV11-3 to TRBJ1-6; D is unclear. The CDR3 sequence is 14 residues long. Trimming removed 5 bases at V and 3 bases at J, with 8 bases between. Germline lookup yields CDR1 SGHNT and CDR2 YENEEA. The CDR3 region is CASSEGRYNSPLHF. As DNA, the CDR3 is TGTGCCAGCAGCGAGGGTCGCTATAATTCACCCCTCCACTTT.

The CDR3 DNA is TGCGCCAGCAGCACTCAGGGGATCGGGGCCAACGTCCTGACTTTC. Its protein product is CASSTQGIGANVLTF. The chain joins TRBV5-1 to TRBJ2-6; weak D call: TRBD1 (6 bases). The germline gives CDR1 SGHRS, CDR2 YFSETQ. This CDR3 is 15 amino acids long. V gave up 4 bases and J gave up 4 bases, with 12 bases separating them.

V and J are TRBV6-1 and TRBJ1-2; 9 bases fit TRBD1. CDR1 and CDR2 from the germline V gene are MNHNS and SASEGT. Germline trimming cut 7 bases from V and 7 bases from J; bases unmatched to any gene: 13. CDR3 size: 15 residues. The DNA for the CDR3 is TGTGCCAGCATTAAGACAGGGGGGAACCTCTCTGGCTACACCTTC. Translating it yields CASIKTGGNLSGYTF.

This clone was seen only once. This rearrangement joins TRBV29-1 to TRBJ1-1; 11 bases match TRBD1. The V gene's germline CDR1 is SQVTM and CDR2 ANQGSEA. With 7 bases clipped from V and 6 bases from J, the junction kept 1 base outside the gene matches. The CDR3 runs 11 residues. The CDR3 region is CSAGQGAEAFF. The DNA for the CDR3 is TGCAGCGCGGGACAGGGGGCTGAAGCTTTCTTT.

The CDR3 DNA reads as TGCAGCGTCCTAGCGGGAGTCGACTACAATGAGCAGTTCTTC. Translation gives CSVLAGVDYNEQFF. The chain uses TRBV29-1 and TRBJ2-1; 10 positions agree with TRBD2. Germline values: CDR1 SQVTM, CDR2 ANQGSEA. Trimming took 6 bases from V and 3 from J; bases not matched to a gene: 5. The CDR3 contains 14 residues.

The rearrangement links TRBV11-3 to TRBJ2-1; D is unclear. Germline CDR1 reads SGHNT; CDR2 reads YENEEA. Trimming shortened V by 0 bases and J by 3 bases, and 6 bases separated the two germline ends. The CDR3 has 14 residues. CDR3 nucleotides: TGTGCCAGCAGCTTAGATGGCAGCTACAATGAGCAGTTCTTC. Its protein is CASSLDGSYNEQFF.

The chain has TRBV30 and TRBJ1-6; the D is unclear. V lost 4 bases and J lost 4, with 8 bases in between. There are 13 residues in the CDR3. The germline gives CDR1 GTSNPN, CDR2 SVGIG (reference sequence). CDR3 region: CAWMRIYNSPLHF. The DNA of the CDR3 is TGTGCCTGGATGAGGATATATAATTCACCCCTCCACTTT.